The 30 T cell receptor beta chains below come from one sample, sequenced in a study of T cell changes during pregnancy in multiple sclerosis. Generated by immunoSEQ multiplex PCR, the TCRdb table keeps only in-frame clones and is missing some. The sample includes around 80,000 clones, about 95% seen only once; the top ten take about 1.2%. The material was peripheral blood, obtained in the second trimester of pregnancy. The receptors here all came from a female donor with multiple sclerosis, enrolled in a pregnancy study.

The chain employs TRBV18 and TRBJ1-5; 7 bases are shared with TRBD1. Germline CDR1 is KGHSH and CDR2 is LQKENI. V lost 3 bases to trimming and J lost 3 bases; unmatched junction nucleotides: 5. This CDR3 spans 15 amino acids. The CDR3 DNA is TGTGCCAGCTCACCGGAACAGGGGTACAATCAGCCCCAGCATTTT. Its translation is CASSPEQGYNQPQHF.

This clone was seen a single time. The chain links TRBV7-9 to TRBJ2-2; D perhaps matches TRBD2 (6 bases). The germline V and J ends were trimmed by 1 base and 8 bases, with 11 bases remaining between them. There are 14 residues in the CDR3. Germline assignment: CDR1 SEHNR and CDR2 FQNEAQ (reference sequence). CDR3 loop: CASSLESSAGELFF. The CDR3 DNA is TGTGCCAGCAGCTTAGAATCTAGCGCAGGGGAGCTGTTTTTT.

The CDR3 sequence is CATSTRRTSGTETQYF. The DNA of the CDR3 is TGTGCCACCAGCACCCGCCGGACTAGCGGGACTGAGACCCAGTACTTC. This chain uses TRBV15 with TRBJ2-5; 12 bases line up with TRBD2. CDR1 LNHNV and CDR2 YYDKDF come from the germline V gene (reference sequence). The CDR3 has 16 residues. Losses at the gene ends were 4 bases for V and 5 bases for J; bases not matched to a gene: 8.

The V call is TRBV2, the J call TRBJ2-7; D unclear. This CDR3 has 14 residues. Germline V CDR1 and CDR2: SNHLY, FYNNEI. V lost 4 bases and J lost 1, with 11 bases in between. In DNA form, the CDR3 reads TGTGCCAGCAGTGGGGCTCCAATATCCTACGAGCAGTACTTC. Amino acid sequence: CASSGAPISYEQYF.

Here the CDR3 reads CASSFSLAGFQETQYF. The DNA for the CDR3 is TGTGCCAGCAGCTTCTCACTAGCGGGGTTCCAAGAGACCCAGTACTTC. The rearrangement uses TRBV5-4 and TRBJ2-5; TRBD2 matches at 10 bases. The CDR3 spans 16 residues. Per the germline V gene, CDR1 is SGHNT and CDR2 is YYREEE (reference sequence). V lost 2 bases, J lost 1 base, and 5 bases stayed unmatched. Drawing the rest from reference TRBV5-4 and TRBJ2-5, the complete variable domain is ETGVTQSPTHLIKTRGQQVTLRCSSQSGHNTVSWYQQALGQGPQFIFQYYREEENGRGNFPPRFSGLQFPNYSSELNVNALELDDSALYLCASSFSLAGFQETQYFGPGTRLLVL.

This clone was recorded only once. The rearrangement joins TRBV19 to TRBJ1-1, with D uncertain. The CDR3 is 13 residues long. Trimming took off 0 bases at V and 7 bases at J, with 9 bases between the two ends. Germline V gene sequence: CDR1 LNHDA, CDR2 SQIVND (reference sequence). CDR3: CASSIESRGEAFF. The CDR3 nucleotides are TGTGCCAGTAGTATAGAATCCAGAGGTGAAGCTTTCTTT.

This clone was picked up one time. The V gene is TRBV7-9, the J gene TRBJ1-1; no clear D gene. The CDR3 has 11 residues. CDR1 and CDR2 from the germline V gene are SEHNR and FQNEAQ (reference sequence). Trimming left V 5 bases short and J 7 bases short, with 8 bases between. CDR3: CASSVGGEAFF. The CDR3 nucleotides read TGTGCCAGCAGCGTAGGAGGTGAAGCTTTCTTT.

As DNA, the CDR3 is TGTGCCAGTAGTGCGTCGGGACAGCTCTACGAGCAGTACTTC. Its protein product is CASSASGQLYEQYF. The chain uses TRBV19 and TRBJ2-7, with TRBD1 matching 7 bases. The ends lost 5 bases at V and 3 bases at J; junction bases unmatched: 7. The CDR3 has 14 residues. The germline V gene encodes CDR1 LNHDA and CDR2 SQIVND (reference sequence). Full variable domain (remainder filled in from reference TRBV19 and TRBJ2-7): DGGITQSPKYLFRKEGQNVTLSCEQNLNHDAMYWYRQDPGQGLRLIYYSQIVNDFQKGDIAEGYSVSREKKESFPLTVTSAQKNPTAFYLCASSASGQLYEQYFGPGTRLTVT.

The V gene is TRBV28, the J gene TRBJ2-6, with a tentative D call TRBD1 (7 bases). Germline-derived CDR1 and CDR2 are MDHEN and SYDVKM. This CDR3 comprises 15 residues. Trimming left V 6 bases short and J 2 bases short, with 11 bases between. CDR3 DNA sequence: TGTGCCAGCAGATTCAGGGGGGCTGGGGCCAACGTCCTGACTTTC. This sequence encodes CASRFRGAGANVLTF.

The DNA of the CDR3 is TGTGCCAGCAGCTTCCGGGACAGGTACAATGAGCAGTTCTTC. Amino acids: CASSFRDRYNEQFF. The V call is TRBV7-9, the J call TRBJ2-1, with 8 bases that match TRBD1. This CDR3 contains 14 residues. Germline CDR1 and CDR2: SEHNR and FQNEAQ (reference sequence). V dropped 3 bases and J dropped 4; count of bases not matched to a gene: 2.

This chain joins TRBV6-5 and TRBJ2-1; D possibly corresponds to TRBD1 (6 bases). With 6 bases removed from V and 7 bases from J, the gap between germline ends came to 10 bases. The CDR3 has 12 residues. The germline CDR1 and CDR2 sequences are MNHEY and SVGAGI. CDR3 coding DNA: TGTGCCAGCAGCCAACAGGGTAATGAGCAGTTCTTC. Its translation is CASSQQGNEQFF.

This clone was counted a few times. The chain carries TRBV7-8 and TRBJ2-2; 9 bases are a match to TRBD1. The CDR3 length is 18 residues. V trimming: 5 bases; J trimming: 7 bases; junction bases outside the gene matches: 17. Germline-derived CDR1 and CDR2 are SGHVS and FQNEAQ. The CDR3 spells CASSPQLGGGQGIGELFF. The CDR3 nucleotides are TGTGCCAGCAGCCCACAACTAGGTGGGGGACAGGGAATCGGGGAGCTGTTTTTT.

V is TRBV18 and J is TRBJ2-5; TRBD2 aligns across 10 bases. Looked up from germline, CDR1 is KGHSH and CDR2 is LQKENI. The CDR3 spans 14 residues. Trimming took 3 bases from V and 13 from J; bases not matched to a gene: 11. CDR3 in DNA: TGTGCCAGCTCACCGGGACTAGCGACGGGACCCCCGTACTTC. Residues: CASSPGLATGPPYF.

This chain joins TRBV6-5 and TRBJ1-1, with D perhaps TRBD1 (5 bases). The CDR3 totals 13 residues. CDR1 is MNHEY, CDR2 SVGAGI, per germline. V lost 5 bases, J lost 0 bases, and 7 bases lay in between. CDR3 nucleotides: TGTGCCAGCAGTCGGACACTGAACACTGAAGCTTTCTTT. This translates into CASSRTLNTEAFF.

The chain couples TRBV11-2 to TRBJ2-1; D perhaps matches TRBD1 (6 bases). This CDR3 region has 14 residues. Germline CDR1 reads SGHAT; CDR2 reads FQNNGV. The V end lost 1 base, the J end lost 5 bases, and 9 bases lay between the germline ends. CDR3 nucleotide sequence: TGTGCCAGCAGCTTAGGAGGGGACAACAATGAGCAGTTCTTC. Its translation: CASSLGGDNNEQFF.

J is TRBJ2-2 and V is TRBV6-1; TRBD1 agrees at 7 bases. The trim removed 6 bases at V and 1 base at J, leaving 2 bases unmatched. From germline, CDR1 is MNHNS and CDR2 SASEGT. The CDR3 sequence is 14 residues long. The CDR3 loop reads CASRTGWNTGELFF. The CDR3 coding sequence is TGTGCCAGCAGGACAGGGTGGAACACCGGGGAGCTGTTTTTT.

The rearrangement links TRBV4-1 to TRBJ2-3, with 10 bases that match TRBD2. The trim removed 2 bases at V and 8 bases at J, leaving 13 bases unmatched. CDR1 is MGHRA and CDR2 is YSYEKL in the germline V gene. The CDR3 loop spans 17 amino acids. The DNA for the CDR3 is TGCGCCAGCAGCCAAACTAGCGGGATGGGCCCCCTGGCTACGCAGTATTTT. Amino acid sequence: CASSQTSGMGPLATQYF.

The CDR3 nucleotides are TGTGCCAGCAGCTTAAAGTGGGAAGGGGGCTACGAGCAGTACTTC. As protein: CASSLKWEGGYEQYF. The chain links TRBV7-6 to TRBJ2-7; possible D gene TRBD1, 6 bases. The CDR3 runs 15 residues. Germline assignment: CDR1 SGHVS and CDR2 FNYEAQ. Trimming cost V 2 bases and J 3 bases, with 14 bases left between them.

V usage is TRBV5-1 and J usage is TRBJ2-7; 7 nucleotides align to TRBD1. The CDR3 loop spans 12 amino acids. V lost 8 bases to trimming and J lost 4 bases; unmatched junction nucleotides: 6. CDR1 SGHRS and CDR2 YFSETQ come from the germline V gene. CDR3 loop: CARTGQSYEQYF. CDR3 nucleotide sequence: TGCGCCAGAACGGGACAGTCTTACGAGCAGTACTTC.

The chain combines TRBV7-8 with TRBJ1-3, with D perhaps TRBD1 (5 bases). The CDR3 length is 14 residues. In germline, CDR1 is SGHVS, CDR2 FQNEAQ. V lost 1 base to trimming and J lost 6 bases, with 10 bases between them. CDR3 sequence: CASSLGVGENTIYF. DNA for the CDR3: TGTGCCAGCAGCTTAGGGGTAGGGGAAAACACCATATATTTT.

The chain uses TRBV10-3 and TRBJ1-5; D might be TRBD1 (6 bases). The CDR3 length is 16 residues. V lost 2 bases, J lost 11 bases, and 22 bases lay in between. Germline-derived CDR1 and CDR2 are ENHRY and SYGVKD. The CDR3, as DNA: TGTGCCATCAGTGAGGGCACCGGACAGACATCAGCGGCCCAGCATTTT. It is translated as CAISEGTGQTSAAQHF.

V and J are TRBV15 and TRBJ2-3; TRBD2 matches at 9 bases. The CDR3 is made up of 15 amino acids. The germline V gene has CDR1 LNHNV and CDR2 YYDKDF (reference sequence). Unmatched junction bases numbered 8, after V lost 5 bases and J lost 5 bases. DNA for the CDR3: TGTGCCACCAGCGATAGCGGGAGTTGGGTAGATACGCAGTATTTT. Translating gives CATSDSGSWVDTQYF.

V is TRBV7-3 and J is TRBJ2-1; TRBD2 aligns across 8 bases. Germline V gene data show CDR1 as SGHTA and CDR2 as FQGTGA. The ends lost 4 bases at V and 13 bases at J; junction bases unmatched: 15. This CDR3 has 15 amino acids. The CDR3 DNA reads as TGTGCCAGCAGCTCCCTAAGTAGCGGGGCGTCGGAACAGTTCTTC. It yields the protein CASSSLSSGASEQFF.

The chain uses TRBV19 and TRBJ1-2; the match to TRBD1 covers 9 bases. Germline V gives CDR1 LNHDA, CDR2 SQIVND (reference sequence). V was pared by 5 bases and J by 0 bases, with 4 bases of the junction left unmatched. The CDR3 runs to 15 residues. The CDR3 sequence: CASSLQGAPNYGYTF. The CDR3 coding sequence is TGTGCCAGTAGTTTACAGGGGGCGCCTAACTATGGCTACACCTTC.

The chain recombines TRBV21-1 with TRBJ2-7; the table's D call of TRBD1 was not tested on the DNA. TRBV21-1 is listed as a pseudogene. CDR3 length: 19 residues. This chain's CDR3 is CASSNHLIQTGRGSYEQYF. CDR3 sequence (DNA): TGTGCCAGCAGCAATCATCTCATACAGACAGGGCGAGGCTCCTACGAGCAGTACTTC.

This clone was found a few times. This chain uses TRBV29-1 with TRBJ2-7; tentative D call: TRBD1 (6 bases). The V gene lost 4 bases and the J gene lost 1 base, with 11 bases spanning the gap. Germline values: CDR1 SQVTM, CDR2 ANQGSEA. The CDR3 runs 13 residues. CDR3 protein: CSVVETGSYEQYF. The CDR3 nucleotides read TGCAGCGTTGTGGAAACAGGGTCCTACGAGCAGTACTTC.

V is TRBV2 and J is TRBJ2-7, with 9 bases identical to TRBD1. V dropped 6 bases and J dropped 2; count of bases not matched to a gene: 5. Per germline, CDR1 SNHLY and CDR2 FYNNEI. This CDR3 is 14 amino acids long. The CDR3 DNA is TGTGCCAGCAGGGGGACAGGGATGACCTACGAGCAGTACTTC. Amino acids: CASRGTGMTYEQYF.

The rearrangement links TRBV19 to TRBJ2-3; D is ambiguous. The ends were cut back, 1 base at V and 4 bases at J, with 3 bases in the middle. The CDR3 runs to 12 residues. Germline loops: CDR1 LNHDA, CDR2 SQIVND (reference sequence). CDR3 sequence reads: CASSIAADTQYF. The CDR3 bases are TGTGCCAGTAGTATAGCCGCAGATACGCAGTATTTT.

The chain combines TRBV6-5 with TRBJ2-2; TRBD1 matches at 7 bases. The V gene end was trimmed by 4 bases and the J gene end by 12 bases; junction bases not matched to a gene: 8. CDR1 and CDR2 (germline): MNHEY, SVGAGI. The CDR3 contains 13 residues. Here the CDR3 reads CASSSGQVMKLFF. CDR3 bases: TGTGCCAGCAGTTCCGGACAGGTCATGAAGCTGTTTTTT.

The V gene is TRBV27, the J gene TRBJ2-1; TRBD1 matches 8 bases. The V gene's germline CDR1 is MNHEY and CDR2 SMNVEV (reference sequence). This CDR3 has 13 amino acids. Losses at the gene ends were 10 bases for V and 8 bases for J; bases not matched to a gene: 10. The DNA for the CDR3 is TGTGCCATTAGACAGGGGTGGGATGATGAGCAGTTCTTC. Translating gives CAIRQGWDDEQFF.